Presented here are 31 T cell receptor beta chains from one specimen sequenced in a study of shared clonotypes between healthy human individuals (TCRdb year 2020). Receptor amplification or capture employed the immunoSEQ multiplex PCR assay. Not all clones reach the TCRdb copy of this immuneACCESS table, which keeps in-frame sequences only. Checked studies attribute under half of the gap to unresolved V genes and leave the rest unexplained. The sample yields 2.3 million or so clones; more than 80% were counted once. Of the sample, under 0.45% is held by the ten largest clones. The specimen sequenced was naive CD4+ T cells from PBMCs. The sample's cell subset or site, from its label and the paper: CD45RA+ positively selected. These receptors were obtained from a man younger than 35 in good health. Some clones in this sample may be carry-over from other donors' samples.

This chain links TRBV28 with TRBJ1-4; 11 nucleotides match TRBD1. The CDR3 loop spans 15 amino acids. With 5 bases clipped from V and 6 bases from J, the junction kept 5 bases outside the gene matches. The germline V gene has CDR1 MDHEN and CDR2 SYDVKM. The CDR3 protein is CASSPRGQGDEKLFF. In DNA form, the CDR3 reads TGTGCCAGCAGTCCAAGGGGACAGGGGGATGAAAAACTGTTTTTT.

The chain uses TRBV7-3 and TRBJ2-5; maybe TRBD1 (6 bases). The CDR3 spans 14 residues. Germline CDR1 is SGHTA and CDR2 is FQGTGA. Between the trimmed V and J ends, which lost 5 bases and 2 bases, there was a span of 12 bases. The CDR3 spells CASSVTGTQETQYF. CDR3 DNA: TGTGCCAGCAGCGTTACAGGGACACAAGAGACCCAGTACTTC.

The rearrangement links TRBV5-4 to TRBJ2-1; 15 bases match TRBD2. V dropped 6 bases and J dropped 8; count of bases not matched to a gene: 3. The germline CDR1 and CDR2 sequences are SGHNT and YYREEE (reference sequence). This CDR3 has 14 amino acids. CDR3 bases: TGTGCCAGCACCCGGACTAGCGGGAGGGATGAGCAGTTCTTC. This codes for CASTRTSGRDEQFF. Based on the CDR3 plus reference TRBV5-4 and TRBJ2-1, the full variable domain is ETGVTQSPTHLIKTRGQQVTLRCSSQSGHNTVSWYQQALGQGPQFIFQYYREEENGRGNFPPRFSGLQFPNYSSELNVNALELDDSALYLCASTRTSGRDEQFFGPGTRLTVL.

The rearrangement uses TRBV28 and TRBJ2-7; TRBD2 is a possible D gene (7 bases). CDR1 is MDHEN and CDR2 is SYDVKM in the germline V gene. The germline V and J ends were trimmed by 8 bases and 3 bases, with 20 bases remaining between them. CDR3 size: 15 residues. The CDR3 nucleotides are TGTGCCAGCTACTCCGGGGGCGGGAGAGTCTACGAGCAGTACTTC. Translated: CASYSGGGRVYEQYF.

The chain recombines TRBV28 with TRBJ1-2, with 8 bases identical to TRBD1. The CDR3 sequence is 15 residues long. The trim removed 5 bases at V and 4 bases at J, leaving 9 bases unmatched. Germline CDR1 is MDHEN and CDR2 is SYDVKM. In nucleotides, the CDR3 is TGTGCCAGCAGTCCCAGAGACAGGGGTGTCTATGGCTACACCTTC. Its translation: CASSPRDRGVYGYTF.

This clone was seen only once. V usage is TRBV29-1 and J usage is TRBJ2-4; TRBD1 is a possible D gene (6 bases). The germline V gene has CDR1 SQVTM and CDR2 ANQGSEA. V lost 2 bases and J 6 bases, leaving 17 bases between the germline ends. This CDR3 has 15 residues. The CDR3 loop is CSVENPGQGLNIQYF. For the CDR3, the DNA is TGCAGCGTTGAAAATCCGGGCCAGGGGTTAAACATTCAGTACTTC.

This rearrangement joins TRBV5-1 to TRBJ2-1; possible D gene TRBD1, 6 bases. This CDR3 has 16 residues. Trimming took 5 bases from V and 3 from J, leaving 18 bases between them. The germline CDR1 and CDR2 sequences are SGHRS and YFSETQ. This CDR3 is CASSPLGQGSYNEQFF. The CDR3 nucleotides read TGCGCCAGCAGTCCCCTGGGGCAGGGGAGCTACAATGAGCAGTTCTTC. Based on the CDR3 plus reference TRBV5-1 and TRBJ2-1, the full variable domain is KAGVTQTPRYLIKTRGQQVTLSCSPISGHRSVSWYQQTPGQGLQFLFEYFSETQRNKGNFPGRFSGRQFSNSRSEMNVSTLELGDSALYLCASSPLGQGSYNEQFFGPGTRLTVL.

The V and J genes are TRBV7-3 and TRBJ2-7, with TRBD2 matching over 7 bases. The CDR3 is made up of 15 amino acids. Germline CDR1 is SGHTA and CDR2 is FQGTGA. The V segment lost 2 bases and the J segment 2 bases; nucleotides outside the gene matches: 6. The chain's CDR3 is CASSLGAGPTYEQYF. DNA for the CDR3: TGTGCCAGCAGCTTAGGAGCGGGGCCCACCTACGAGCAGTACTTC.

The rearrangement links TRBV29-1 to TRBJ1-2; D possibly corresponds to TRBD1 (6 bases). V was shortened by 3 bases and J by 2 bases, with 13 bases between the two germline ends. Germline V gene sequence: CDR1 SQVTM, CDR2 ANQGSEA. The CDR3 contains 14 residues. The CDR3 DNA reads as TGCAGCGTTGACAGAAGTCAGGGGAACTATGGCTACACCTTC. Translation: CSVDRSQGNYGYTF. Combining the CDR3 with reference TRBV29-1 and TRBJ1-2 gives the whole variable domain SAVISQKPSRDICQRGTSLTIQCQVDSQVTMMFWYRQQPGQSLTLIATANQGSEATYESGFVIDKFPISRPNLTFSTLTVSNMSPEDSSIYLCSVDRSQGNYGYTFGSGTRLTVV.

The V and J genes are TRBV19 and TRBJ1-5; 7 positions match TRBD1. CDR1 is LNHDA and CDR2 is SQIVND in the germline V gene (reference sequence). CDR3 size: 15 residues. J was trimmed by 4 bases and V by 5 bases; bases with no gene match: 8. CDR3 amino acids: CASSPRTGPNQPQHF. The CDR3 region has the DNA TGTGCCAGTAGTCCCCGGACAGGCCCAAATCAGCCCCAGCATTTT.

This chain links TRBV30 with TRBJ1-5, with D uncertain. Per germline, CDR1 GTSNPN and CDR2 SVGIG (reference sequence). This CDR3 region has 14 residues. The V and J ends lost 3 bases and 0 bases respectively, with 9 bases between them. In DNA, the CDR3 is TGTGCCTGGAGACCACCCGGTAGCAATCAGCCCCAGCATTTT. It specifies CAWRPPGSNQPQHF.

Details on this clone: Other DNA sequences in the same sample also yield this CDR3. This chain uses TRBV5-1 with TRBJ2-7; D is ambiguous. Looked up from germline, CDR1 is SGHRS and CDR2 is YFSETQ. The CDR3 extends over 12 amino acids. With 0 bases removed from V and 3 bases from J, the gap between germline ends came to 4 bases. The CDR3 DNA sequence: TGCGCCAGCAGCTTGGTTGGCTACGAGCAGTACTTC. Translating it yields CASSLVGYEQYF.

The chain carries TRBV28 and TRBJ2-3; 7 bases are a match to TRBD1. This CDR3 is built from 16 residues. Germline V gene lookup returns CDR1 MDHEN and CDR2 SYDVKM. The V and J ends lost 5 bases and 5 bases, in that order; junction bases with no gene match: 13. The CDR3 coding sequence is TGTGCCAGCAGTCACCGAGGGGGCCCGGGGATAGATACGCAGTATTTT. This encodes CASSHRGGPGIDTQYF.

The chain is built from TRBV10-1 and TRBJ2-2; D remains unclear. From germline, CDR1 is WNHNN and CDR2 SYGVQD (reference sequence). Trimming removed 0 bases at V and 6 bases at J, with 14 bases between. This CDR3 contains 16 residues. CDR3 amino acids: CASSESGVGASGELFF. The CDR3 DNA reads TGCGCCAGCAGTGAGTCGGGTGTAGGAGCCTCCGGGGAGCTGTTTTTT.

J is TRBJ2-7 and V is TRBV15; no firm D call. Trimming removed 0 bases from V and 0 bases from J, with 6 bases in between. This CDR3 spans 14 amino acids. Germline CDR1 and CDR2: LNHNV and YYDKDF (reference sequence). CDR3 DNA sequence: TGTGCCACCAGCAGAGATATGGTCTCCTACGAGCAGTACTTC. As protein: CATSRDMVSYEQYF.

V is TRBV18 and J is TRBJ2-6; unclear D gene. The CDR3 spans 16 residues. Per the germline V gene, CDR1 is KGHSH and CDR2 is LQKENI. Trimming cost V 5 bases and J 0 bases, with 11 bases left between them. The CDR3 is CASSAQAVSGANVLTF. The CDR3 DNA sequence: TGTGCCAGCTCAGCCCAGGCCGTCTCTGGGGCCAACGTCCTGACTTTC.

This clone was recorded once. The rearrangement links TRBV7-8 to TRBJ2-5; 7 bases align to TRBD2. Germline loops: CDR1 SGHVS, CDR2 FQNEAQ. J lost 5 bases, V lost 2 bases, and 2 bases had no gene match. The CDR3 is made up of 13 amino acids. Here the CDR3 DNA reads TGTGCCAGCAGCTTAACAGCGGGGGAGACCCAGTACTTC. Encoded protein: CASSLTAGETQYF. The full variable domain, with the rest looked up from reference TRBV7-8 and TRBJ2-5, is GAGVSQSPRYKVAKRGQDVALRCDPISGHVSLFWYQQALGQGPEFLTYFQNEAQLDKSGLPSDRFFAERPEGSVSTLKIQRTQQEDSAVYLCASSLTAGETQYFGPGTRLLVL.

For the CDR3, the DNA is TGTGCCAGCACGACAGGGAAGTTTACGCAGTATTTT. It translates to CASTTGKFTQYF. This chain uses TRBV28 with TRBJ2-3, with 7 bases lining up with TRBD1. This CDR3 region has 12 residues. The V gene end was trimmed by 7 bases and the J gene end by 8 bases; junction bases not matched to a gene: 6. CDR1 MDHEN and CDR2 SYDVKM come from the germline V gene.

J is TRBJ2-6 and V is TRBV15; perhaps TRBD1 as D (6 bases). Trimming took off 2 bases at V and 2 bases at J, with 13 bases between the two ends. Per germline, CDR1 LNHNV and CDR2 YYDKDF (reference sequence). This CDR3 has 17 amino acids. CDR3 sequence reads: CATSRLPTGTGANVLTF. DNA of the CDR3: TGTGCCACCAGCAGATTACCTACAGGGACTGGGGCCAACGTCCTGACTTTC.

V usage is TRBV28 and J usage is TRBJ1-2; D possibly corresponds to TRBD1 (5 bases). The CDR3 has 13 amino acids. In germline, CDR1 is MDHEN, CDR2 SYDVKM. The germline V and J ends were trimmed by 7 bases and 6 bases, with 15 bases remaining between them. The CDR3 is CASTFLREDGYTF. The CDR3 DNA follows: TGTGCCAGCACTTTTCTCAGGGAGGATGGCTACACCTTC.

This clone was detected a few times. The same CDR3 also results from other DNA sequences found in this sample. This sequence joins TRBV5-1 and TRBJ2-2, with D perhaps matching TRBD2 (5 bases). V was shortened by 4 bases and J by 1 base, with 8 bases between the two germline ends. Looked up from germline, CDR1 is SGHRS and CDR2 is YFSETQ. The CDR3 spans 14 residues. In DNA form, the CDR3 reads TGCGCCAGCAGCCTGCGGGTGAACACCGGGGAGCTGTTTTTT. This gives the protein CASSLRVNTGELFF.

V gene TRBV7-8 combines with J gene TRBJ1-4; TRBD1 matches 9 bases. The V segment lost 3 bases and the J segment 2 bases; nucleotides outside the gene matches: 4. CDR1 SGHVS and CDR2 FQNEAQ come from the germline V gene. This CDR3 has 16 amino acids. The CDR3 bases are TGTGCCAGCAGCTTCGGACAGGGGAGGACTAATGAAAAACTGTTTTTT. It is translated as CASSFGQGRTNEKLFF.

The J gene is TRBJ2-2, the V gene TRBV7-2, with 8 bases identical to TRBD2. The CDR3 has 17 amino acids. Germline assignment: CDR1 SGHTA and CDR2 FQGNSA. J was trimmed by 0 bases and V by 4 bases; bases with no gene match: 7. This chain's CDR3 is CASSSTSGRTNTGELFF. The CDR3 nucleotides read TGTGCCAGCAGCTCCACTAGCGGCCGCACGAACACCGGGGAGCTGTTTTTT.

This chain uses TRBV5-1 with TRBJ1-4; a weak D match, TRBD1 (5 bases). CDR1 is SGHRS, CDR2 YFSETQ, per germline. V was trimmed by 4 bases and J by 2 bases, leaving 18 bases between them. The CDR3 sequence is 17 residues long. The CDR3 sequence is CASSPKTVTWTNEKLFF. DNA of the CDR3: TGCGCCAGCAGCCCTAAGACAGTCACCTGGACTAATGAAAAACTGTTTTTT.

The table lists this clone with a count of one. V usage is TRBV6-5 and J usage is TRBJ2-7, with TRBD2 as a possible D gene (6 bases). Germline V gene sequence: CDR1 MNHEY, CDR2 SVGAGI. Trimming removed 4 bases from V and 6 bases from J, with 16 bases in between. This CDR3 has 14 residues. CDR3 sequence reads: CASSSRDFSGEQYF. The CDR3, as DNA: TGTGCCAGCAGTTCCCGGGACTTTTCAGGCGAGCAGTACTTC.

The chain has TRBV29-1 and TRBJ1-2; D call uncertain. This CDR3 has 13 amino acids. V was cut by 1 base and J by 2 bases, with 8 bases left in between. CDR1 and CDR2 from the germline V gene are SQVTM and ANQGSEA. The CDR3 nucleotides are TGCAGCGTTGAAGTAGACGGAAACTATGGCTACACCTTC. Its translation is CSVEVDGNYGYTF.

This clone was seen only once. The chain joins TRBV18 to TRBJ1-5; D gene ambiguous. V was pared by 6 bases and J by 0 bases, with 9 bases between. The CDR3 is 14 residues long. The germline CDR1 and CDR2 sequences are KGHSH and LQKENI. CDR3 bases: TGTGCCAGCTCTGAGGGATATAGCAATCAGCCCCAGCATTTT. Protein product: CASSEGYSNQPQHF.

This chain uses TRBV5-1 with TRBJ1-2; tentatively, D is TRBD1 (5 bases). The CDR3 is made up of 14 amino acids. The V gene lost 4 bases and the J gene lost 4 bases, with 14 bases spanning the gap. CDR1 SGHRS and CDR2 YFSETQ come from the germline V gene. The CDR3 coding sequence is TGCGCCAGCAGCGCCCTGGACACCTCCTATGGCTACACCTTC. Translated, it gives CASSALDTSYGYTF.

The rearrangement links TRBV19 to TRBJ1-1; D may be TRBD1 (6 bases). Germline V gene sequence: CDR1 LNHDA, CDR2 SQIVND (reference sequence). V dropped 1 base and J dropped 9 bases, with 15 bases sitting between them. This CDR3 spans 14 amino acids. The DNA for the CDR3 is TGTGCCAGTAGTATAGTGGATACAGGGCAAAAAGCTTTCTTT. This gives the protein CASSIVDTGQKAFF.

This clone was recorded only once. This chain uses TRBV5-1 with TRBJ1-2; no clear D. The CDR3 contains 15 residues. The germline V and J ends were trimmed by 3 bases and 4 bases, with 16 bases remaining between them. Germline V gene data show CDR1 as SGHRS and CDR2 as YFSETQ. The CDR3 coding sequence is TGCGCCAGCAGCTCGGATCCCGGGCGATCCTATGGCTACACCTTC. This gives the protein CASSSDPGRSYGYTF. The complete variable domain, with remaining parts taken from reference TRBV5-1 and TRBJ1-2, reads KAGVTQTPRYLIKTRGQQVTLSCSPISGHRSVSWYQQTPGQGLQFLFEYFSETQRNKGNFPGRFSGRQFSNSRSEMNVSTLELGDSALYLCASSSDPGRSYGYTFGSGTRLTVV.

The chain has TRBV28 and TRBJ2-6, with unresolved D. The CDR3 loop spans 15 amino acids. Trimming took 3 bases from V and 4 from J, leaving 10 bases between them. From germline, CDR1 is MDHEN and CDR2 SYDVKM. The CDR3 protein is CASSLGRTGANVLTF. For the CDR3, the DNA is TGTGCCAGCAGTTTGGGCCGTACCGGGGCCAACGTCCTGACTTTC.